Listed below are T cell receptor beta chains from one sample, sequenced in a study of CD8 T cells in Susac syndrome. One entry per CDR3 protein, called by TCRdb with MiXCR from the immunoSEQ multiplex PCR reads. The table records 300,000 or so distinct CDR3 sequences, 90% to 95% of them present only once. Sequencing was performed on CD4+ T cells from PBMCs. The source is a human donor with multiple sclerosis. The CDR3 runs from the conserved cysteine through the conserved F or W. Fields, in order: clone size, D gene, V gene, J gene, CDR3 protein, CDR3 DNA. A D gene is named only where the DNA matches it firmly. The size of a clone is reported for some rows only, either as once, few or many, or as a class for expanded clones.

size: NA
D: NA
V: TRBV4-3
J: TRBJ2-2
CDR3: CASSPTTRGTTGELFF
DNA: TGCGCCAGCAGCCCCACGACCAGGGGTACCACCGGGGAGCTGTTTTTT

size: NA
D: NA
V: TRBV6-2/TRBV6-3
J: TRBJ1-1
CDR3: CASSYSRTAFF
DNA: TGTGCCAGCAGTTACTCCCGGACCGCTTTCTTT

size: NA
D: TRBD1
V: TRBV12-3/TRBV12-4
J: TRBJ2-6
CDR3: CASSSPGTGSSGANVLTF
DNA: TGTGCCAGCAGCTCCCCGGGGACAGGGTCCTCTGGGGCCAACGTCCTGACTTTC

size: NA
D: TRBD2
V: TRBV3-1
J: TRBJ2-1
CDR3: CASSHASGGYNEQFF
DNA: TGTGCCAGCAGCCATGCTAGCGGGGGATACAATGAGCAGTTCTTC

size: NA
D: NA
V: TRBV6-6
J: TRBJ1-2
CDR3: CASSYEGDNYGYTF
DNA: TGTGCCAGCAGTTACGAAGGAGATAACTATGGCTACACCTTC

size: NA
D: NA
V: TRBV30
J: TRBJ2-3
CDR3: CAWNSGTDTQYF
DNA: TGTGCCTGGAATTCCGGCACAGATACGCAGTATTTT

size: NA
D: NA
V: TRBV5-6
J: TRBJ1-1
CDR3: CASSFPSAAEAFF
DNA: TGTGCCAGCAGCTTCCCTTCGGCGGCTGAAGCTTTCTTT

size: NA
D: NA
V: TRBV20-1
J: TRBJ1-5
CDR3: CSASYDARSNQPQHF
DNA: TGCAGTGCTAGTTACGACGCCCGTAGCAATCAGCCCCAGCATTTT

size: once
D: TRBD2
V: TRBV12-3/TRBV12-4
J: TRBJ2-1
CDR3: CASSFRTSGSSSEQFF
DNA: TGTGCCAGCAGTTTCCGGACTAGCGGGAGTTCCAGTGAGCAGTTCTTC

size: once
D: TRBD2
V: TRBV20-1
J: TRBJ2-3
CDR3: CSASRGGGARDTQYF
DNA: TGCAGTGCTAGTCGCGGCGGGGGGGCGAGAGATACGCAGTATTTT

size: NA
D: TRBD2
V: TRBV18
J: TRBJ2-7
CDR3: CASSPPGLAGIGEQYF
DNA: TGTGCCAGCTCACCACCGGGGCTAGCGGGAATCGGCGAGCAGTACTTC

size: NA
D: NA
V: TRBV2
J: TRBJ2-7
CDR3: CASSGGDPPYEQYF
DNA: TGTGCCAGCAGTGGGGGGGACCCACCATACGAGCAGTACTTC

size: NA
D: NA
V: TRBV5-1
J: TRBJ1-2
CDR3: CASSTDGSYGYTF
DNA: TGCGCCAGCAGCACTGACGGATCCTATGGCTACACCTTC

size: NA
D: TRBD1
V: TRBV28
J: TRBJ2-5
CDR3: CASSQAGTGQETQYF
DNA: TGTGCCAGCAGTCAGGCTGGGACAGGCCAAGAGACCCAGTACTTC

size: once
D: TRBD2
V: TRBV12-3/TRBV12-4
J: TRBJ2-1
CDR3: CASTLMAGVKYNEQFF
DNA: TGTGCCAGCACTCTAATGGCGGGAGTGAAATACAATGAGCAGTTCTTC

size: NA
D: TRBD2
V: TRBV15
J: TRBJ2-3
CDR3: CATSRDIGLAGRTDTQYF
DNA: TGTGCCACCAGCAGAGATATCGGGCTAGCGGGACGCACAGATACGCAGTATTTT

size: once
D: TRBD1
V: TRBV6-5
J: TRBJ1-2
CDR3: CASSYSSGQGGGYTF
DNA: TGTGCCAGCAGTTACTCATCGGGACAGGGGGGCGGCTACACCTTC

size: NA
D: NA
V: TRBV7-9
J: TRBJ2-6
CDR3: CASSLFWGRTSGANVLTF
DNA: TGTGCCAGCAGCTTATTTTGGGGGCGCACCTCTGGGGCCAACGTCCTGACTTTC

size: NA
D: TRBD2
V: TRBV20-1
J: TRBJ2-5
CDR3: CSGLAGKETQYF
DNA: TGCAGCGGACTAGCGGGAAAAGAGACCCAGTACTTC

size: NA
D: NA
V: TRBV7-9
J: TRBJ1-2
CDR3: CASSLRPGESYGYTF
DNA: TGTGCCAGCAGCTTACGGCCAGGGGAAAGCTATGGCTACACCTTC

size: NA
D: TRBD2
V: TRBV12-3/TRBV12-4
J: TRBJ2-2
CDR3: CASSVAGGPVGELFF
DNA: TGTGCCAGCAGCGTAGCGGGAGGGCCGGTCGGGGAGCTGTTTTTT

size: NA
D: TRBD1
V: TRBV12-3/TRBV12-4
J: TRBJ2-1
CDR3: CASSFHGTGQNNEQFF
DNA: TGTGCCAGCAGTTTCCACGGGACAGGGCAAAACAATGAGCAGTTCTTC

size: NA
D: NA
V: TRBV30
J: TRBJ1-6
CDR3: CAWSVQPNSPLHF
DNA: TGTGCCTGGAGTGTCCAGCCTAATTCACCCCTCCACTTT

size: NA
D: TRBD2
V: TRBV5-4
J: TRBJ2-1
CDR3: CASSQRGGFYEQFF
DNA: TGTGCCAGCAGCCAGCGGGGGGGCTTCTATGAGCAGTTCTTC

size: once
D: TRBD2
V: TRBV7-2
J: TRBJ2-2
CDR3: CASSPYSASGVNTGELFF
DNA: TGTGCCAGCAGCCCCTACTCGGCTAGCGGGGTTAACACCGGGGAGCTGTTTTTT

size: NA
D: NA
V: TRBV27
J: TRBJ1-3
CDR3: CASSFSAENTIYF
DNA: TGTGCCAGCAGTTTCTCCGCAGAAAACACCATATATTTT

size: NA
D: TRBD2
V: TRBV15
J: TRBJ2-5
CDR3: CATSPRLGGPPSLETQYF
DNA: TGTGCCACCAGCCCCCGGTTGGGAGGGCCCCCAAGCCTAGAGACCCAGTACTTC

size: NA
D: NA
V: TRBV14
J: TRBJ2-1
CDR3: CASSPGVKQFF
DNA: TGTGCCAGCAGCCCCGGAGTAAAGCAGTTCTTC

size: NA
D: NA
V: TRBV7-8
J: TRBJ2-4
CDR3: CASSTDWSIQYF
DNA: TGTGCCAGCAGCACGGACTGGAGCATTCAGTACTTC

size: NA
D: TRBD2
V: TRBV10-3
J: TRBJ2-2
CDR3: CATLSSKAGDTGELFF
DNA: TGTGCCACGTTATCATCCAAAGCGGGGGACACCGGGGAGCTGTTTTTT

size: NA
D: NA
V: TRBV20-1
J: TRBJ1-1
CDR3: CSAQGVGWQHFDTEAFF
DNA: TGCAGTGCTCAGGGCGTAGGGTGGCAGCATTTTGACACTGAAGCTTTCTTT

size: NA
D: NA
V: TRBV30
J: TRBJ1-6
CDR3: CAWSPAGQYNSPLHF
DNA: TGTGCCTGGAGTCCAGCGGGACAATACAATTCACCCCTCCACTTT

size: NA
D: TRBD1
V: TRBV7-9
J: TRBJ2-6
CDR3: CASSLILGTGGSGANVLTF
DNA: TGTGCCAGCAGCTTAATACTCGGGACAGGGGGTTCTGGGGCCAACGTCCTGACTTTC

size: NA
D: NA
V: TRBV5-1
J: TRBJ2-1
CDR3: CASNRDRSGTNEQFF
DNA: TGCGCCAGCAACCGGGACCGCTCCGGAACCAATGAGCAGTTCTTC

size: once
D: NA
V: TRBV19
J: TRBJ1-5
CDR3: CASSMGRGEQPQHF
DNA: TGTGCCAGTAGTATGGGACGAGGGGAACAGCCCCAGCATTTT

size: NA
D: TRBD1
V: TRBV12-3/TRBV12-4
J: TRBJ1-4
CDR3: CASSGQRDRGGRNEKLFF
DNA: TGTGCCAGCAGTGGGCAACGGGACAGGGGAGGACGGAATGAAAAACTGTTTTTT

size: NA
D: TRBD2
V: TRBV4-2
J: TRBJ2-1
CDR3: CASSHGTSGRDEQFF
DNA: TGTGCCAGCAGCCATGGGACTAGCGGACGGGATGAGCAGTTCTTC

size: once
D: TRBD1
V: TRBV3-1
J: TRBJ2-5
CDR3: CASSRLSWGQGQETQYF
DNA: TGTGCCAGCAGCCGATTGAGTTGGGGACAGGGACAAGAGACCCAGTACTTC

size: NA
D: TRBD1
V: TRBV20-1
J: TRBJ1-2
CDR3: CSARVGRGGNYGYTF
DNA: TGCAGTGCTAGAGTTGGCAGGGGGGGGAACTATGGCTACACCTTC

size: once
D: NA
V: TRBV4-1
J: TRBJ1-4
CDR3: CASSQTPGRNNEKLFF
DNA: TGCGCCAGCAGCCAGACGCCGGGACGGAATAATGAAAAACTGTTTTTT